These 29 T cell receptor beta chains were sequenced from one sample in a study of beta chain features in type 1 diabetes. Expressed TCRB transcripts were sequenced because the isolated RNA had all been reverse transcribed beforehand. Profiled with immunoSEQ multiplex PCR; TCRdb holds only in-frame clones, not every one. The sample includes about 620,000 clones, 15% to 19% of them seen just once. The sample was naive CD4+ T cells from blood. The receptors derive from a man aged 18 to 29 in good health.

This chain connects TRBV10-3 to TRBJ2-7; 8 bases are shared with TRBD2. After removal of 3 bases from V and 6 bases from J, the junction contained 7 bases not matched to a gene. Looked up from germline, CDR1 is ENHRY and CDR2 is SYGVKD. The CDR3 is 14 amino acids. CDR3 coding DNA: TGTGCCATCAGTGAACAGCGGGAGACAGTCGAGCAGTACTTC. Its translation is CAISEQRETVEQYF.

This clone was recorded a few times. CDR3: CAISATGFEQFF. The CDR3 DNA sequence: TGTGCCATCAGTGCCACAGGGTTTGAGCAGTTCTTC. The genes are TRBV10-3 and TRBJ2-1; D might be TRBD1 (6 bases). V gave up 4 bases and J gave up 9 bases, with 10 bases separating them. The CDR3 consists of 12 residues. Germline V CDR1 and CDR2: ENHRY, SYGVKD.

The genes are TRBV6-1 and TRBJ2-1, with TRBD2 as a possible D gene (6 bases). The CDR3 has 12 residues. Germline V gives CDR1 MNHNS, CDR2 SASEGT. Deletions cut 4 bases from V and 9 bases from J, with 10 bases between. The CDR3 DNA sequence: TGTGCCAGCAGTGCGCCGGGGGTTGAGCAGTTCTTC. It translates to CASSAPGVEQFF.

This clone was seen a handful of times. This chain connects TRBV9 to TRBJ1-6; D is ambiguous. CDR3 length equals 15 residues. Germline-derived CDR1 and CDR2 are SGDLS and YYNGEE. V gave up 2 bases and J gave up 3 bases, with 9 bases separating them. The CDR3 nucleotides are TGTGCCAGCAGCGTCCTCACCGACTATAATTCACCCCTCCACTTT. Encoded protein: CASSVLTDYNSPLHF. The full variable domain, in which reference TRBV9 and TRBJ1-6 provide the parts outside the CDR3, is DSGVTQTPKHLITATGQRVTLRCSPRSGDLSVYWYQQSLDQGLQFLIQYYNGEERAKGNILERFSAQQFPDLHSELNLSSLELGDSALYFCASSVLTDYNSPLHFGNGTRLTVT.

V is TRBV9 and J is TRBJ2-1; the match to TRBD2 covers 7 bases. V dropped 2 bases and J dropped 2; count of bases not matched to a gene: 4. This CDR3 is built from 15 residues. CDR1 is SGDLS and CDR2 is YYNGEE in the germline V gene. The CDR3 loop reads CASSVPAGTYNEQFF. CDR3 nucleotide sequence: TGTGCCAGCAGCGTCCCAGCGGGGACCTACAATGAGCAGTTCTTC.

This chain connects TRBV7-2 to TRBJ2-3; 7 bases map to TRBD2. V dropped 1 base and J dropped 6; count of bases not matched to a gene: 7. The CDR3 covers 15 residues. Germline CDR1 SGHTA, CDR2 FQGNSA. CDR3 sequence (DNA): TGTGCCAGCAGCTTAGGAGGCGGGAGCGGGGATACGCAGTATTTT. Translating it yields CASSLGGGSGDTQYF.

This clone appeared a few times. The chain employs TRBV4-3 and TRBJ1-2; D ambiguous. This CDR3 is built from 17 residues. The germline V gene has CDR1 LGHNA and CDR2 YSLEER. V lost 2 bases and J 8 bases, leaving 24 bases between the germline ends. CDR3 residues: CASSQQDKSVERKGYTF. The CDR3 DNA follows: TGCGCCAGCAGCCAACAAGATAAATCGGTGGAGCGAAAAGGCTACACCTTC.

This clone showed up just a few times. The V call is TRBV9, the J call TRBJ1-3; D remains unclear. Trimming stripped 1 base from V and 1 base from J, with 15 bases between. This CDR3 is built from 17 residues. Germline values: CDR1 SGDLS, CDR2 YYNGEE. CDR3 in DNA: TGTGCCAGCAGCGTAATCCCCGGGAGTTCATCTGGAAACACCATATATTTT. This encodes CASSVIPGSSSGNTIYF.

This clone has just a few counts. This chain connects TRBV15 to TRBJ2-4; D remains unclear. CDR1 LNHNV and CDR2 YYDKDF come from the germline V gene (reference sequence). The germline V and J ends were trimmed by 5 bases and 6 bases, with 11 bases remaining between them. The CDR3 length is 13 residues. CDR3 sequence: CATSALPGNIQYF. Here the CDR3 DNA reads TGTGCCACCAGCGCTCTCCCGGGAAACATTCAGTACTTC. The full variable domain, rest sourced from reference TRBV15 and TRBJ2-4, is DAMVIQNPRYQVTQFGKPVTLSCSQTLNHNVMYWYQQKSSQAPKLLFHYYDKDFNNEADTPDNFQSRRPNTSFCFLDIRSPGLGDTAMYLCATSALPGNIQYFGAGTRLSVL.

The CDR3 region has the DNA TGTGCCAGCTCGGGGGCGTTCTATGGCTACACCTTC. It yields the protein CASSGAFYGYTF. The V gene is TRBV28, the J gene TRBJ1-2; D may be TRBD1 (6 bases). Germline V gene data show CDR1 as MDHEN and CDR2 as SYDVKM. The CDR3 consists of 12 residues. V lost 8 bases, J lost 4 bases, and 11 bases lay in between.

A few counts support this clone. V gene TRBV14 combines with J gene TRBJ2-7; D is perhaps TRBD1 (6 bases). In germline, CDR1 is SGHDN, CDR2 FVKESK. This CDR3 has 13 amino acids. V was shortened by 2 bases and J by 2 bases, with 7 bases between the two germline ends. The DNA for the CDR3 is TGTGCCAGCAGCCAAAGGGACACCTACGAGCAGTACTTC. This sequence encodes CASSQRDTYEQYF.

The rearrangement joins TRBV9 to TRBJ1-3; D remains ambiguous. V lost 3 bases, J lost 3 bases, and 13 bases lay in between. CDR3 length: 15 amino acids. Germline values: CDR1 SGDLS, CDR2 YYNGEE. CDR3 in amino acids: CASSGQTGGGNTIYF. The CDR3, as DNA: TGTGCCAGCAGCGGACAAACCGGTGGTGGAAACACCATATATTTT.

This clone occurred a few times. The gene calls are TRBV6-6 and TRBJ2-2, with D perhaps TRBD1 (7 bases). CDR3 length equals 16 residues. Germline V gene lookup returns CDR1 MNHNY and CDR2 SVGAGI (reference sequence). V dropped 0 bases and J dropped 2 bases, with 10 bases sitting between them. The CDR3 nucleotides are TGTGCCAGCAGTTACTCGACAGGGACTAACACCGGGGAGCTGTTTTTT. Encoded protein: CASSYSTGTNTGELFF.

This clone showed up just a few times. The V gene is TRBV20-1, the J gene TRBJ2-3; no clear D gene. There are 11 residues in the CDR3. From germline, CDR1 is DFQATT and CDR2 SNEGSKA (reference sequence). Written as DNA, the CDR3 is TGCAGAGCATCTAGCACAGATACGCAGTATTTT. It translates to CRASSTDTQYF.

This clone has more than one count but fewer than ten. V usage is TRBV18 and J usage is TRBJ1-4; TRBD1 agrees at 9 bases. The germline V gene has CDR1 KGHSH and CDR2 LQKENI. V gave up 4 bases and J gave up 8 bases; unmatched junction bases: 5. The CDR3 runs 14 residues. CDR3 sequence: CASSRGTGFEKLFF. The CDR3 DNA reads as TGTGCCAGCTCACGTGGGACAGGGTTCGAAAAACTGTTTTTT.

V and J are TRBV2 and TRBJ1-6, with 10 bases that match TRBD1. The V and J ends lost 6 bases and 3 bases, in that order; junction bases with no gene match: 2. CDR1 is SNHLY and CDR2 is FYNNEI in the germline V gene. There are 15 residues in the CDR3. The CDR3 spells CASRGTGVYNSPLHF. The CDR3, as DNA: TGTGCCAGCAGGGGGACAGGGGTCTATAATTCACCCCTCCACTTT.

The gene calls are TRBV6-1 and TRBJ2-5, with D possibly TRBD1 on 6 matching bases. Trimming pared 4 bases from V and 4 bases from J, leaving 7 bases between. The CDR3 length is 12 residues. CDR1 MNHNS and CDR2 SASEGT come from the germline V gene. In DNA form, the CDR3 reads TGTGCCAGCAGTGTAGGGGGAGAGACCCAGTACTTC. It specifies CASSVGGETQYF.

The table lists this clone with a few counts. This chain uses TRBV28 with TRBJ2-6, with D hard to call. Germline CDR1 and CDR2: MDHEN and SYDVKM. The CDR3 loop spans 14 amino acids. Trimming removed 5 bases from V and 2 bases from J, with 7 bases in between. CDR3 protein: CASSLGTGANVLTF. Here the CDR3 DNA reads TGTGCCAGCAGTCTGGGGACTGGGGCCAACGTCCTGACTTTC.

The J gene is TRBJ1-6, the V gene TRBV20-1; D is uncertain. V lost 5 bases, J lost 15 bases, and 14 bases lay in between. In germline, CDR1 is DFQATT, CDR2 SNEGSKA (reference sequence). CDR3 length: 11 residues. CDR3 amino acids: CSAYGGQVLHF. As DNA, the CDR3 is TGCAGTGCTTACGGAGGGCAGGTCCTCCACTTT.

The rearrangement joins TRBV7-9 to TRBJ2-3; the D is unclear. V shed 5 bases and J shed 5 bases, with 8 bases lying between them. Germline V gene data show CDR1 as SEHNR and CDR2 as FQNEAQ (reference sequence). CDR3 length equals 12 residues. For the CDR3, the DNA is TGTGCCAGCAGCCCCCGAGAAGATACGCAGTATTTT. This translates into CASSPREDTQYF.

The V gene is TRBV28, the J gene TRBJ1-2; D is unclear. The CDR3 extends over 11 amino acids. V was pared by 7 bases and J by 2 bases, with 5 bases between. Per the germline V gene, CDR1 is MDHEN and CDR2 is SYDVKM. The CDR3 bases are TGTGCCAGCATTTCAAACTATGGCTACACCTTC. This codes for CASISNYGYTF.

This clone was seen a handful of times. J is TRBJ1-1 and V is TRBV19; the D gene is possibly TRBD1 (5 bases). Germline values: CDR1 LNHDA, CDR2 SQIVND (reference sequence). The CDR3 loop spans 12 amino acids. V lost 9 bases and J lost 1, with 9 bases in between. Here the CDR3 reads CASRTGNTEAFF. As DNA, the CDR3 is TGTGCCAGCAGAACAGGGAACACTGAAGCTTTCTTT.

V and J are TRBV6-1 and TRBJ1-1; 7 bases match TRBD1. The length of the CDR3 is 13 residues. Germline V gene sequence: CDR1 MNHNS, CDR2 SASEGT. V lost 2 bases, J lost 5 bases, and 2 bases stayed unmatched. The CDR3: CASSETGVTEAFF. The CDR3 DNA follows: TGTGCCAGCAGTGAAACAGGGGTAACTGAAGCTTTCTTT.

This chain joins TRBV30 and TRBJ1-5; tentatively, D is TRBD1 (5 bases). This CDR3 contains 13 residues. Germline lookup yields CDR1 GTSNPN and CDR2 SVGIG (reference sequence). Trimming left V 2 bases short and J 6 bases short, with 11 bases between. CDR3 coding DNA: TGTGCCTGGAGTTCGGGAGGGGCTCAGCCCCAGCATTTT. Residues: CAWSSGGAQPQHF.

This clone came up a few times. This chain links TRBV2 with TRBJ1-2; maybe TRBD1 (5 bases). The CDR3 extends over 14 amino acids. Between the trimmed V and J ends, which lost 4 bases and 6 bases, there was a span of 15 bases. Germline CDR1 and CDR2: SNHLY and FYNNEI. CDR3 DNA: TGTGCCAGCAGTGTGCGGACAACGGGCCATGGCTACACCTTC. Amino acid sequence: CASSVRTTGHGYTF.

This clone was detected a few times. The gene calls are TRBV5-1 and TRBJ1-5; 9 bases map to TRBD1. CDR1 is SGHRS, CDR2 YFSETQ, per germline. V gave up 2 bases and J gave up 4 bases; unmatched junction bases: 4. This CDR3 has 15 residues. CDR3 protein: CASSLTGTGNQPQHF. The CDR3 DNA is TGCGCCAGCAGCTTAACCGGGACAGGGAATCAGCCCCAGCATTTT.

In this sample, this clone turned up a few times. The chain has TRBV13 and TRBJ1-6; 8 bases map to TRBD1. J gave up 1 base and V 4 bases, and 6 bases lay outside the gene matches. Germline values: CDR1 PRHDT, CDR2 FYEKMQ (reference sequence). This CDR3 comprises 17 residues. Written as DNA, the CDR3 is TGTGCCAGCAGCTCCGGACAGGGCTTGTCCTATAATTCACCCCTCCACTTT. As protein: CASSSGQGLSYNSPLHF.

The chain couples TRBV7-2 to TRBJ2-3; 10 nucleotides agree with TRBD2. The CDR3 runs 17 residues. Losses at the gene ends were 0 bases for V and 8 bases for J; bases not matched to a gene: 11. The V gene's germline CDR1 is SGHTA and CDR2 FQGNSA. CDR3 bases: TGTGCCAGCAGCTTAGCGCTGGGACTAGCGTTCCCCTCTACGCAGTATTTT. It yields the protein CASSLALGLAFPSTQYF.

This clone was counted a few times. The genes are TRBV7-3 and TRBJ2-1, with D unresolved. Deletions cut 5 bases from V and 1 base from J, with 9 bases between. The CDR3 has 14 residues. Looked up from germline, CDR1 is SGHTA and CDR2 is FQGTGA. This CDR3 is CASSPRRSYNEQFF. The CDR3, as DNA: TGTGCCAGCAGCCCCAGAAGGTCCTACAATGAGCAGTTCTTC.